This record looks at one T cell receptor (beta chain) sequence and its context. Its antigen is unidentified. The CDR3 spans 15 residues. CDR1 is LNHDA and CDR2 is SQIVND in the germline V gene (reference sequence). The junction had 14 bases not matched to a gene; V was cut back by 5 bases and J by 10 bases. Measured with immunoSEQ multiplex PCR; TCRdb has only the in-frame clones, and not every one. Among hundreds of thousands of clones, about 95% were seen once, and the ten largest hold 0.11%. This sample stems from a study of shared clonotypes between healthy human individuals. In the naive CD8 group, cells lacked CD45RO and were positively selected for CCR7, so terminally differentiated effector memory CD45RA+ cells were left out. Study-wide results and limits: Unshared clonotypes carried lower generation probabilities than those common to all four donors.

The TCR originated in a woman aged 25 to 39 in good health. The chain combines TRBV19 with TRBJ2-1; 7 nucleotides agree with TRBD2. Specimen: naive CD8+ T cells sorted from blood. CDR3: CASSPGTIASDEQFF. In DNA form, the CDR3 reads TGTGCCAGTAGTCCCGGGACTATAGCCTCCGACGAGCAGTTCTTC. Based on the CDR3 plus reference TRBV19 and TRBJ2-1, the full variable domain is DGGITQSPKYLFRKEGQNVTLSCEQNLNHDAMYWYRQDPGQGLRLIYYSQIVNDFQKGDIAEGYSVSREKKESFPLTVTSAQKNPTAFYLCASSPGTIASDEQFFGPGTRLTVL.